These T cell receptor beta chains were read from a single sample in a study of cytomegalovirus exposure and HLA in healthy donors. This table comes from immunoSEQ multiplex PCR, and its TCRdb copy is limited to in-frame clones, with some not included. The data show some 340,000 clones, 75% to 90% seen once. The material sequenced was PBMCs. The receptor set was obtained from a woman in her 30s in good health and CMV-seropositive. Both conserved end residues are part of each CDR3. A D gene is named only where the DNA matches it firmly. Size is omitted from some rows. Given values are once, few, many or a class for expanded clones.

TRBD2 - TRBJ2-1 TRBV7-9 CASSYVRLATYNEQFF TGTGCCAGCAGTTACGTCCGACTAGCGACCTACAATGAGCAGTTCTTC
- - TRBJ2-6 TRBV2 CASRGDPGANVLTF TGTGCCAGCAGGGGGGATCCTGGGGCCAACGTCCTGACTTTC
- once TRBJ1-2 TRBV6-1 CASSLGKRSYGYTF TGTGCCAGCAGTCTGGGAAAAAGGTCCTATGGCTACACCTTC
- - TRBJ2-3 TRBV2 CASSVLSGITDTQYF TGTGCCAGCAGTGTCCTTAGCGGAATCACAGATACGCAGTATTTT
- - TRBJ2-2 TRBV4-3 CASRWTANTGELFF TGCGCCAGCCGTTGGACAGCCAACACCGGGGAGCTGTTTTTT
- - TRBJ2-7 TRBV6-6 CASSYSNYEQYF TGTGCCAGCAGTTACAGTAACTACGAGCAGTACTTC
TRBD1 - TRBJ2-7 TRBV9 CASSVERTGGFYEQYF TGTGCCAGCAGCGTAGAGCGGACAGGGGGATTCTACGAGCAGTACTTC
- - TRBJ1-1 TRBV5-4 CASSLRGVGTEAFF TGTGCCAGCAGCTTGCGGGGAGTGGGTACTGAAGCTTTCTTT
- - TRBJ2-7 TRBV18 CASSRTDSYEQYF TGTGCCAGCTCACGGACAGACTCCTACGAGCAGTACTTC
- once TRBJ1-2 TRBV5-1 CASSPSGGAVLNYGYTF TGCGCCAGCAGCCCGTCCGGAGGGGCCGTGCTTAACTATGGCTACACCTTC
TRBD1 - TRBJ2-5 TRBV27 CASAKLTDRGRKTQYF TGTGCCAGCGCAAAATTGACGGACAGGGGGAGGAAGACCCAGTACTTC
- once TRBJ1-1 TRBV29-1 CSVLPGVRTEAFF TGCAGCGTTCTCCCAGGGGTTCGCACTGAAGCTTTCTTT
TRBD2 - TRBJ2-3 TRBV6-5 CASSYWGLASDTQYF TGTGCCAGCAGTTACTGGGGACTAGCCTCAGATACGCAGTATTTT
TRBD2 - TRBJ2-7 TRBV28 CATNDPSGTPYEQYF TGTGCCACCAATGACCCTAGCGGGACACCCTACGAGCAGTACTTC
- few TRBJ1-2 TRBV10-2 CASTPQGVYGYTF TGCGCCAGCACCCCCCAGGGAGTCTATGGCTACACCTTC
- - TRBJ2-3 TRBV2 CASRRTGGFTDTQYF TGTGCCAGCAGAAGAACCGGGGGATTCACAGATACGCAGTATTTT
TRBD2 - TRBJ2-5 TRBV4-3 CASSPTSGPREQYF TGCGCCAGCAGCCCCACTAGCGGACCGAGAGAGCAGTACTTC
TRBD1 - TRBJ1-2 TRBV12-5 CASGLDRGRDGYTF TGTGCTAGTGGTTTGGACAGGGGAAGGGACGGCTACACCTTC
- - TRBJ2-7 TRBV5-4 CASSLGTEYEQYF TGTGCCAGCAGCTTGGGGACAGAATACGAGCAGTACTTC
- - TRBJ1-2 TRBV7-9 CASSLEVEGGGYTF TGTGCCAGCAGCTTAGAAGTAGAGGGAGGTGGCTACACCTTC
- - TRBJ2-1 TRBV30 CAWSVWGINEQFF TGTGCCTGGAGTGTTTGGGGGATCAATGAGCAGTTCTTC
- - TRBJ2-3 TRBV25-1 CASSEWEGADTQYF TGTGCCAGCAGTGAATGGGAGGGGGCAGATACGCAGTATTTT
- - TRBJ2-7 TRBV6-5 CASSYLAEAYEQYF TGTGCCAGCAGTTACCTCGCAGAGGCCTACGAGCAGTACTTC
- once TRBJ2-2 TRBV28 CASSFMGENTGELFF TGTGCCAGCAGTTTCATGGGGGAGAACACCGGGGAGCTGTTTTTT
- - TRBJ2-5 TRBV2 CASRTPREDGETQYF TGTGCCAGCAGGACCCCCAGGGAAGATGGGGAGACCCAGTACTTC
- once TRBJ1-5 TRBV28 CASSLSLGGGQPQHF TGTGCCAGCAGTTTATCCCTCGGAGGGGGGCAGCCCCAGCATTTT
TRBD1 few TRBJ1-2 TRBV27 CASSFRDSSPAGYGYTF TGTGCCAGCAGTTTCCGGGACAGCTCCCCGGCGGGCTATGGCTACACCTTC
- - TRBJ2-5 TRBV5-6 CASSFRSDAKGETQYF TGTGCCAGCAGCTTTAGGTCGGATGCCAAAGGGGAGACCCAGTACTTC
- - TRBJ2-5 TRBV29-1 CSVVRGGETQYF TGCAGCGTTGTTCGGGGAGGAGAGACCCAGTACTTC
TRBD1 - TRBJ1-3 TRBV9 CASSPLPTGDVRNTIYF TGTGCCAGCAGCCCACTCCCGACAGGGGATGTCAGAAACACCATATATTTT
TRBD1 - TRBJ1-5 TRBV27 CASSKAQGANQPQHF TGTGCCAGCAGCAAGGCACAGGGGGCGAATCAGCCCCAGCATTTT
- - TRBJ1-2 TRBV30 CAWSPGGRFQYGYTF TGTGCCTGGAGTCCTGGAGGCCGCTTCCAATATGGCTACACCTTC
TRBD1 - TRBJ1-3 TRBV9 CASSVQSGGIRNTIYF TGTGCCAGCAGCGTACAGTCAGGGGGCATTAGAAACACCATATATTTT
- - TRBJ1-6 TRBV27 CASTPAVTPNSPLHF TGTGCCAGCACCCCAGCTGTAACCCCTAATTCACCCCTCCACTTT
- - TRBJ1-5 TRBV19 CASSMHEEPSPQHF TGTGCCAGTAGTATGCACGAGGAACCCTCGCCCCAGCATTTT
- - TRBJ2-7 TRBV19 CASSPQARLEQYF TGTGCCAGTAGTCCGCAGGCCCGGCTCGAGCAGTACTTC
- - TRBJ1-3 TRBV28 CASSFSSSGNTIYF TGTGCCAGCAGTTTCAGTAGCTCTGGAAACACCATATATTTT
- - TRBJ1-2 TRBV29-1 CSVDKRNYGYTF TGCAGCGTTGATAAGAGAAACTATGGCTACACCTTC
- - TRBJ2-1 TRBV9 CASSVAGAGYNEQFF TGTGCCAGCAGCGTCGCGGGGGCCGGGTACAATGAGCAGTTCTTC
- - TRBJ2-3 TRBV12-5 CASGLVVGAGTDTQYF TGTGCTAGTGGTTTGGTAGTGGGGGCTGGGACAGATACGCAGTATTTT
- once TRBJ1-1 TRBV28 CASGGFRGQKAFF TGTGCCAGCGGGGGCTTTCGAGGACAGAAAGCTTTCTTT
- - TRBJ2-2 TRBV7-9 CASRPRSEGFTGELFF TGTGCCAGCAGACCTCGGTCCGAGGGGTTCACCGGGGAGCTGTTTTTT
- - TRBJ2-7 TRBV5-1 CASSWGLGSMNEQYF TGCGCCAGCAGCTGGGGGTTAGGGTCTATGAACGAGCAGTACTTC
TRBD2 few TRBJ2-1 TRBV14 CASSQDVGLVYNEQFF TGTGCCAGCAGCCAAGATGTCGGACTAGTATACAATGAGCAGTTCTTC